This T cell receptor beta chain was recorded in a study of T cell changes during pregnancy in multiple sclerosis. Trimming removed 0 bases at V and 0 bases at J, with 7 bases between. The CDR3 sequence is 15 residues long. CDR1 and CDR2 from the germline V gene are SGHKS and YYEKEE (reference sequence). The protocol was immunoSEQ multiplex PCR, while the TCRdb copy is restricted to in-frame clones and leaves out a portion. The sample shows 67,000 or so clones, around 92% of them seen only once. The sample in question was CD8+ T cells from peripheral blood mononuclear cells, obtained in the third trimester of pregnancy. The clonotype comes from a female donor in good health, enrolled as a control in a pregnancy study. The chain carries TRBV5-5 and TRBJ1-5, with D maybe TRBD1 (6 bases). The CDR3 DNA is TGTGCCAGCAGCTTGGGGACAGCTAGCAATCAGCCCCAGCATTTT. Translated, it gives CASSLGTASNQPQHF.